Listed below are T cell receptor beta chains from one sample, sequenced in a study of T cell responses to AZD1222 COVID-19 vaccine. The table came from immunoSEQ multiplex PCR; TCRdb's copy has only in-frame clones and leaves some out. Here the sample spans 65,000 to 95,000 clones, 70% to 90% being singletons. The source material was peripheral blood, sampled 28 days after the second AZD1222 dose. The receptors shown here come from an adult who received the AZD1222 COVID-19 vaccine. CDR3s leave out the opening cysteine and the closing phenylalanine or tryptophan. Fields, in order: J gene, V gene, CDR3 protein.

j_call: TRBJ1-2; v_call: TRBV10-3; cdr3_aa: AISESTTVLYGYT
j_call: TRBJ2-7; v_call: TRBV10-1; cdr3_aa: ASSGPSGGRGVDYEQY
j_call: TRBJ2-7; v_call: TRBV3-1/TRBV3-2; cdr3_aa: ASSRGDDEQY
j_call: TRBJ1-1; v_call: TRBV19; cdr3_aa: ATGTGQNTEAF
j_call: TRBJ1-2; v_call: TRBV7-9; cdr3_aa: ASSLGDRDYT
j_call: TRBJ1-2; v_call: TRBV7-3; cdr3_aa: ASSLDGYGYT
j_call: TRBJ2-4; v_call: TRBV12-3/TRBV12-4; cdr3_aa: ASSFSTWDIQY
j_call: TRBJ2-7; v_call: TRBV28; cdr3_aa: ASTPGVSVSSYEQY
j_call: TRBJ1-4; v_call: TRBV28; cdr3_aa: ASSPDGPWGELF
j_call: TRBJ2-3; v_call: TRBV5-4; cdr3_aa: ASSTWDRGTDTQY
j_call: TRBJ1-5; v_call: TRBV6-6; cdr3_aa: ASTLTQGGNQPQH
j_call: TRBJ2-2; v_call: TRBV28; cdr3_aa: ASSLDRGRIENTGELF
j_call: TRBJ2-1; v_call: TRBV11-2; cdr3_aa: ASSLVAGIYNEQF
j_call: TRBJ2-1; v_call: TRBV7-8; cdr3_aa: ASSLVNDNEQF
j_call: TRBJ1-6; v_call: TRBV28; cdr3_aa: ASSLLRTAQDYNSPLH
j_call: TRBJ2-1; v_call: TRBV5-1; cdr3_aa: ASSLEGGFAYNEQF
j_call: TRBJ1-4; v_call: TRBV14; cdr3_aa: ASSQDRGKLF
j_call: TRBJ2-1; v_call: TRBV4-1; cdr3_aa: ASSRLLINEQF
j_call: TRBJ1-5; v_call: TRBV19; cdr3_aa: ASSNQGGNQPQH
j_call: TRBJ1-5; v_call: TRBV5-5; cdr3_aa: ASSLGQTNSNQPQH
j_call: TRBJ2-7; v_call: TRBV4-1; cdr3_aa: ASSQGGRGYEQY
j_call: TRBJ2-1; v_call: TRBV6-4; cdr3_aa: ASSEASGAPNEQF
j_call: TRBJ2-3; v_call: TRBV25-1; cdr3_aa: ASHGLAGGWDTQY
j_call: TRBJ2-1; v_call: TRBV4-1; cdr3_aa: ASSQPRGTSNEQF
j_call: TRBJ1-2; v_call: TRBV21-1; cdr3_aa: ASSPIQIYGYT
j_call: TRBJ2-7; v_call: TRBV5-4; cdr3_aa: ASSPGLAGGRYEQY
j_call: TRBJ2-3; v_call: TRBV19; cdr3_aa: ASSRSGAYSTDTQY
j_call: TRBJ2-7; v_call: TRBV29-1; cdr3_aa: SVLPGGAEENEQY
j_call: TRBJ1-1; v_call: TRBV6-5; cdr3_aa: ASSYSRGNTEAF
j_call: TRBJ2-7; v_call: TRBV6-1; cdr3_aa: ASSEAEIAQY
j_call: TRBJ1-4; v_call: TRBV15; cdr3_aa: ATSRETGASLLNEKLF
j_call: TRBJ1-5; v_call: TRBV19; cdr3_aa: ASQRQGTANQPQH
j_call: TRBJ1-5; v_call: TRBV19; cdr3_aa: ASSIQGSNQPQH
j_call: TRBJ2-3; v_call: TRBV19; cdr3_aa: ATQGRGSTDTQY
j_call: TRBJ1-2; v_call: TRBV3-1/TRBV3-2; cdr3_aa: ASSQEVGTPYGYT
j_call: TRBJ2-5; v_call: TRBV24-1; cdr3_aa: ATARGAGAGETQY
j_call: TRBJ2-7; v_call: TRBV10-3; cdr3_aa: AISESDRSSYEQY
j_call: TRBJ1-2; v_call: TRBV4-2; cdr3_aa: ASSQESWDYGYT
j_call: TRBJ2-7; v_call: TRBV6-5; cdr3_aa: ASTRLAGASYEQY
j_call: TRBJ1-3; v_call: TRBV11-3; cdr3_aa: ASSRFSGTGNTIY
j_call: TRBJ2-7; v_call: TRBV9; cdr3_aa: ASSVGTGTWEQY
j_call: TRBJ2-7; v_call: TRBV5-1; cdr3_aa: ASSPDPPPISYEQY
j_call: TRBJ1-1; v_call: TRBV6-5; cdr3_aa: ASHRAGATEAF
j_call: TRBJ1-1; v_call: TRBV7-2; cdr3_aa: ASSLLQGAEAF
j_call: TRBJ2-3; v_call: TRBV7-6; cdr3_aa: ASSSLAGDRDTQY
j_call: TRBJ1-1; v_call: TRBV4-1; cdr3_aa: ASSQGQGNRPEAF
j_call: TRBJ2-7; v_call: TRBV14; cdr3_aa: ASSQGGTGEDGEQY
j_call: TRBJ1-2; v_call: TRBV28; cdr3_aa: ASSHRYHRDSAYYGYT
j_call: TRBJ1-4; v_call: TRBV5-1; cdr3_aa: ASSLAGRDEKLF
j_call: TRBJ2-5; v_call: TRBV29-1; cdr3_aa: SVSSGGLEIQETQY
j_call: TRBJ2-2; v_call: TRBV15; cdr3_aa: ATTGRGGNTGELF
j_call: TRBJ2-2; v_call: TRBV7-9; cdr3_aa: ASSRGTVYTGELF
j_call: TRBJ2-1; v_call: TRBV7-3; cdr3_aa: ASSLRSGGASYNEQF
j_call: TRBJ1-1; v_call: TRBV9; cdr3_aa: ASSPSIPELSEAF
j_call: TRBJ1-1; v_call: TRBV5-4; cdr3_aa: ASRVGVGNTEAF